This T cell receptor beta chain was captured in a study of T cell responses to AZD1222 COVID-19 vaccine. Findings and caveats of the study: Baseline seropositivity occurred in only a handful of AZD1222 recipients. White British donors predominated, females outnumbered males, and clonal diversity was possibly underestimated. With dominance at 160-218 and 743-854, vaccine-associated CD4 TCRs spanned spike. Spike-specific TCR breadth and depth grew following two AZD1222 doses.

The protocol was immunoSEQ multiplex PCR, while the TCRdb copy is restricted to in-frame clones and leaves out a portion. The sample lists roughly 86,000 clones, 85% occurring once. V lost 10 bases and J 6 bases, leaving 14 bases between the germline ends. This CDR3 is built from 12 residues. Germline loops: CDR1 KGHDR, CDR2 SFDVKD. Note on this clone: What it binds is not known.

This chain links TRBV24-1 with TRBJ1-1; the D gene is possibly TRBD1 (5 bases). This material consisted of peripheral blood, taken 28 days after the second AZD1222 dose. The TCR sequence derives from an adult who received the AZD1222 COVID-19 vaccine. CDR3 residues: CATRQKGAEAFF. CDR3 DNA sequence: TGTGCCACACGACAGAAAGGGGCTGAAGCTTTCTTT.